This T cell receptor (beta chain) was obtained from a study of shared clonotypes between healthy human individuals (dated by TCRdb to 2019 to 2021). For the wider study: The cohort comprised a couple of women and a few men aged 18 to 49 years. For each donor, three plates each were used for CD4 naive and CD4 memory, two plates were used for CD8 naive, and one plate was used for CD8 memory. To estimate repertoire size and how much clonotype sharing occurs between individuals, the study deeply sequenced the blood TCR repertoires of about five healthy adults. To increase sequencing depth and limit assay-specific biases, TCR repertoire library preparation and sequencing were carried out by different laboratories using diverse techniques. Each donor's leukapheresis produced roughly between roughly 0.85 and 10 billion PBMCs. Results the study describes overall, beyond this receptor: Because the study included a small number of donors, the genetic and exposure-history diversity represented was limited. Sampling was restricted to blood, and TCR repertoires in tissue are likely to differ from TCR repertoires in blood. Higher generation probabilities were observed for clonotypes shared by all four sorted-subset donors than for non-shared clonotypes. Naive subsets generally had larger estimated clonotype richness than memory subsets did. Across a few donors, 5% to 6% of naive CD4, approximately 3.6% of naive CD8, 2% to 2.5% of memory CD4, and 0.4% to 0.45% of memory CD8 clonotypes were shared. Incomplete sequencing was indicated by rarefaction of sorted-subset datasets, despite the large sequencing depth. Based on pairwise subsampling, the degree of clonotype sharing among donors was expected to be affected by sequencing depth.

To note about this clone: Its antigen is still unknown. Base qualities are missing; no much larger clone stands one base away.

Healthy HIV-negative adults with no recently reported acute infections or vaccinations were included as donors. Every donor was a Caucasian adult living in Nashville, Tennessee, USA. CD4+ T cells were enriched through magnetic negative selection, after which naive cells were positively selected on CD45RA and the remaining negative fraction served as the memory subset. Blood was collected by leukapheresis, and PBMCs were isolated by Ficoll-Histopaque density gradient centrifugation and then cryopreserved in liquid nitrogen vapor phase. Analytical flow cytometry was used to check the purity and quantity of every magnetically sorted T cell population. Genomic DNA was isolated from each sorted fraction and quantified by UV absorbance on a Nanodrop 2000c. Using the deep immunoSEQ assay, multiplex PCR amplified TCR CDR3 regions from genomic DNA. Genomic DNA extracted from each cell subset was distributed evenly over all wells of several immunoSEQ 96-well plates, and each plate served as one replicate. For sorted subsets, roughly 200 ng genomic DNA, equal to 25,000 to 35,000 T cell genomes, was loaded into each replicate PCR. Purified libraries were measured with a Qubit 3.0 fluorometer, size-checked on a Bioanalyzer 2100, and measured again with the KAPA Library Quantification kit. Each immunoSEQ 96-well plate was sequenced on its own single-read 150-cycle Illumina NextSeq 550 flow cell. Concerning the study's data processing: Because the immunoSEQ output held only junctional sequences and lacked quality scores, the filtering could not match the filtering applied to full-length reads. Sequences were annotated with PyIR, a Python wrapper for IgBLAST v1.9, and V/J genes and CDR3 were assigned using IMGT germline references. Reads with weak V/J assignments (E-value above 1e-6), missing CDR3, stop codons, out-of-frame junctions, or ambiguous translated residues were removed. V3J clonotypes were defined as sequences sharing the same inferred V gene, J gene, and CDR3 amino acid sequence. Percentage overlap between repertoires was computed as shared unique clonotypes divided by the size of the smaller repertoire. Three approaches were used to assess repertoire richness: RTK rarefaction, the Chao1 estimator, and Recon v2.1 estimates of unobserved clonotypes. Generation probabilities for all TCRbeta clonotypes obtained by the gDNA method from several donors were computed using OLGA. TCRdb retrieved this table from immuneACCESS and kept in-frame rearrangements only. Not all clones are present; in checked studies, unresolved V genes account for under half, and no reason is known for the remainder. For V, J and clone size, that table is used; D and trimming come from the DNA. This sample lists 1 million to 1.3 million clones; approximately 80% were detected once. Roughly 0.55% of the sample is taken by the ten largest.

In the germline V gene, CDR1 corresponds to SNHLY and CDR2 to FYNNEI. The CDR3 spans 14 residues, from the cysteine through the phenylalanine. Only CDR3 DNA is held: 42 bases, read in frame from base 1. V is cut back by 2 bases and J by 4 bases, with 4 bases in the junction unmatched. The receptor was isolated from a man aged 18 to 29 in good health. Some clones in this sample may be carry-over from other donors' samples. The sequenced sample was memory CD4+ T cells from PBMCs. The sample's cell subset or site label is to be understood as: CD45RA-negative fraction. The sequence is built from TRBV2 and TRBJ1-2, and 7 junctional nucleotides match TRBD1. The CDR3 sequence is CASSEQGGIYGYTF. The sequence in DNA is TGTGCCAGCAGTGAACAGGGGGGGATCTATGGCTACACCTTC.